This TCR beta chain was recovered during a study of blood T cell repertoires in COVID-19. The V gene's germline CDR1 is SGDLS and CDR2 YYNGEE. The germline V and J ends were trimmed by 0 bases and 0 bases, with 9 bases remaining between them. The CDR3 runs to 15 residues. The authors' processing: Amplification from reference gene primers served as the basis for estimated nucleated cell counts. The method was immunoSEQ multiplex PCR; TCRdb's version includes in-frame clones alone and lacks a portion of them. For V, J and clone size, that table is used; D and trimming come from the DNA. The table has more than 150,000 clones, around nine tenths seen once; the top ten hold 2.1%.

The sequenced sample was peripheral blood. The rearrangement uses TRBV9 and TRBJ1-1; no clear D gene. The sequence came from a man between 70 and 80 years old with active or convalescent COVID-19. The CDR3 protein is CASSVVAGMNTEAFF. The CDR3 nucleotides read TGTGCCAGCAGCGTAGTTGCGGGGATGAACACTGAAGCTTTCTTT.